Presented here are 31 T cell receptor beta chains from one specimen sequenced in a study of cytomegalovirus exposure and HLA in healthy donors. The study ran its PCR with 60 Vbeta and 13 Jbeta primers. Libraries were prepared by immunoSEQ multiplex PCR; TCRdb keeps only in-frame clonotypes and omits some of them. The data show some 150,000 clones, with over 60% seen just once and 1.5% to 2% held by the top ten. The sample consisted of PBMCs. The receptors here all came from a woman aged 40 to 55 in good health and CMV-seronegative.

CDR3 sequence: CASSYRGVGADTQYF. For the CDR3, the DNA is TGTGCCAGCAGCTATCGGGGTGTTGGAGCAGATACGCAGTATTTT. V usage is TRBV9 and J usage is TRBJ2-3, with a possible D match to TRBD2 (5 bases). V shed 4 bases and J shed 4 bases, with 16 bases lying between them. Germline CDR1 SGDLS, CDR2 YYNGEE. The CDR3 runs 15 residues.

CDR3 in amino acids: CASSLGRDYGYTF. The CDR3 nucleotides are TGCGCCAGCAGCTTGGGGAGGGACTATGGCTACACCTTC. The V gene is TRBV5-1, the J gene TRBJ1-2; no firm D call. CDR1 and CDR2 (germline): SGHRS, YFSETQ. Trimming stripped 0 bases from V and 3 bases from J, with 6 bases between. The CDR3 length is 13 residues.

This clone was picked up one time. The V gene is TRBV5-4, the J gene TRBJ1-3; D uncertain. Germline-derived CDR1 and CDR2 are SGHNT and YYREEE (reference sequence). CDR3 length: 15 residues. V was pared by 2 bases and J by 2 bases, with 11 bases between. The DNA of the CDR3 is TGTGCCAGCAGCTTCGGGGTCACCGCTGGAAACACCATATATTTT. This encodes CASSFGVTAGNTIYF.

The sample holds one count of this clone. The rearrangement uses TRBV30 and TRBJ2-5; tentative D call: TRBD1 (6 bases). Between the trimmed V and J ends, which lost 0 bases and 4 bases, there was a span of 9 bases. The CDR3 has 13 residues. The germline V gene has CDR1 GTSNPN and CDR2 SVGIG (reference sequence). The CDR3 DNA reads TGTGCCTGGAGTGTAAGGGGGACAGAGACCCAGTACTTC. Translating it yields CAWSVRGTETQYF.

A few counts support this clone. The J gene is TRBJ2-7, the V gene TRBV28; 7 bases map to TRBD2. CDR1 MDHEN and CDR2 SYDVKM come from the germline V gene. V lost 7 bases, J lost 6 bases, and 9 bases stayed unmatched. CDR3 length equals 13 residues. The CDR3 DNA reads as TGTGCCAGCAATTCTGCGGGAGTACTCGAGCAGTACTTC. Translation: CASNSAGVLEQYF.

The CDR3 bases are TGCGCCAGCAGCCAAGCCCAACAGGGGGCCAATAACGCGCTTGAAGCTTTCTTT. Translated, it gives CASSQAQQGANNALEAFF. The chain employs TRBV4-1 and TRBJ1-1, with 9 bases matching TRBD1. Germline CDR1 reads MGHRA; CDR2 reads YSYEKL. V lost 1 base, J lost 7 bases, and 16 bases stayed unmatched. CDR3 length: 18 amino acids.

J is TRBJ2-7 and V is TRBV30; D perhaps matches TRBD2 (5 bases). Germline assignment: CDR1 GTSNPN and CDR2 SVGIG (reference sequence). The CDR3 runs 13 residues. V was clipped by 3 bases and J by 6 bases, with 15 bases between them. CDR3 sequence: CAWSRNTGSEQYF. In nucleotides, the CDR3 is TGTGCCTGGAGCCGAAACACGGGGTCCGAGCAGTACTTC.

This chain connects TRBV5-1 to TRBJ1-6; 7 bases align to TRBD1. The trim removed 0 bases at V and 8 bases at J, leaving 5 bases unmatched. CDR3 size: 15 residues. Per the germline V gene, CDR1 is SGHRS and CDR2 is YFSETQ. The CDR3 loop is CASSLAGRGHSPLHF. CDR3 bases: TGCGCCAGCAGCTTGGCCGGGAGGGGGCATTCACCCCTCCACTTT.

The chain carries TRBV6-5 and TRBJ2-7, with 10 bases that match TRBD1. CDR3 size: 16 residues. Trimming at V came to 3 bases and at J to 1 base, leaving 6 bases not matched to a gene. CDR1 and CDR2 (germline): MNHEY, SVGAGI. CDR3 in DNA: TGTGCCAGCAGTTATCTCCCGGGACAGGGGTCCTACGAGCAGTACTTC. Its translation: CASSYLPGQGSYEQYF.

V and J are TRBV27 and TRBJ1-2; 8 nucleotides match TRBD1. Per the germline V gene, CDR1 is MNHEY and CDR2 is SMNVEV (reference sequence). The CDR3 is made up of 13 amino acids. V shed 5 bases and J 7 bases; nucleotides not matched to a gene: 6. CDR3 residues: CASSPIDRGGYTF. DNA of the CDR3: TGTGCCAGCAGTCCTATCGACAGGGGTGGCTACACCTTC.

On this clone itself: In the same sample, other DNA sequences code for this CDR3. The J gene is TRBJ2-3, the V gene TRBV7-9, with 10 nucleotides matching TRBD1. The V and J ends lost 5 bases and 5 bases, in that order; junction bases with no gene match: 7. Germline V gene data show CDR1 as SEHNR and CDR2 as FQNEAQ (reference sequence). This CDR3 is 15 amino acids long. The CDR3 protein is CASSQTGGPEDTQYF. CDR3 DNA: TGTGCCAGCAGCCAGACAGGGGGCCCAGAAGATACGCAGTATTTT.

To note about this clone: A junction boundary mismatches the germline segment, possibly from a read error. The sample has other DNA sequences that encode this CDR3 too. The V gene is TRBV5-6, the J gene TRBJ1-2; a possible D gene is TRBD1 (6 bases). The CDR3 spans 13 residues. Germline CDR1 SGHDT, CDR2 YYEEEE. CDR3 bases: TGCGCCAGCAGCCGGACAGCCCAGGGGGGCTACACCTTC. This sequence encodes CASSRTAQGGYTF.

The V gene is TRBV18, the J gene TRBJ2-5; 11 bases fit TRBD2. Germline CDR1 and CDR2: KGHSH and LQKENI. Trimming cost V 5 bases and J 3 bases; bases outside gene matches: 2. The CDR3 is 14 amino acids. CDR3: CASSKGLAEETQYF. The CDR3 coding sequence is TGTGCCAGCTCAAAGGGACTAGCGGAAGAGACCCAGTACTTC.

The chain employs TRBV5-1 and TRBJ1-1; possible D gene TRBD1, 6 bases. CDR3 length: 16 amino acids. The V gene's germline CDR1 is SGHRS and CDR2 YFSETQ. Trimming removed 4 bases from V and 5 bases from J, with 21 bases in between. The CDR3 DNA reads as TGCGCCAGCAGCCTAAATGGGGGCCCCGATGGGACTGAAGCTTTCTTT. Translated: CASSLNGGPDGTEAFF.

The CDR3 DNA is TGTGCCAGCAGATCTACTGCCACTGAAGCTTTCTTT. This codes for CASRSTATEAFF. The genes are TRBV7-2 and TRBJ1-1, with unresolved D. The ends were cut back, 6 bases at V and 4 bases at J, with 9 bases in the middle. The CDR3 has 12 amino acids. CDR1 SGHTA and CDR2 FQGNSA come from the germline V gene.

This rearrangement joins TRBV23-1 to TRBJ1-1, with no clear D. TRBV23-1 is an ORF, and what it does is uncertain. V gave up 2 bases and J gave up 1 base, with 23 bases separating them. The CDR3 has 19 amino acids. CDR3 protein: CASSQKPPRPVTENTEAFF. In DNA form, the CDR3 reads TGCGCCAGCAGTCAAAAACCTCCACGGCCCGTTACAGAGAACACTGAAGCTTTCTTT.

This clone was picked up one time. CDR3 loop: CASSPGTGITYEQYF. In DNA form, the CDR3 reads TGTGCCAGCAGCCCCGGGACAGGGATCACCTACGAGCAGTACTTC. J is TRBJ2-7 and V is TRBV5-4, with 9 bases aligning to TRBD1. From germline, CDR1 is SGHNT and CDR2 YYREEE (reference sequence). The CDR3 totals 15 residues. V was clipped by 4 bases and J by 2 bases; unmatched bases: 7.

This sequence joins TRBV7-9 and TRBJ1-1, with D unclear. The germline CDR1 and CDR2 sequences are SEHNR and FQNEAQ (reference sequence). The CDR3 contains 15 residues. V dropped 5 bases and J dropped 1 base, with 14 bases sitting between them. The DNA for the CDR3 is TGTGCCAGCAGCCCGAGGACTAGATCGAACACTGAAGCTTTCTTT. The encoded protein is CASSPRTRSNTEAFF.

Comments on this clone: At one of its ends the junction is not consistent with the germline gene, which may arise from a read error. The chain recombines TRBV7-9 with TRBJ1-3; TRBD1 might be the D (5 bases). Germline CDR1 reads SEHNR; CDR2 reads FQNEAQ (reference sequence). CDR3 length: 15 residues. CDR3 coding DNA: TGTTCCAGCACCTACAGGACCAACTCTGGAAACACCATATATTTT. Encoded protein: CSSTYRTNSGNTIYF.

The J gene is TRBJ2-7, the V gene TRBV9; maybe TRBD2 (5 bases). Trimming cost V 3 bases and J 3 bases, with 7 bases left between them. The CDR3 has 12 amino acids. Per germline, CDR1 SGDLS and CDR2 YYNGEE. The DNA for the CDR3 is TGTGCCAGCAGCGCAGAGGGCTACGAGCAGTACTTC. Its translation: CASSAEGYEQYF.

This chain joins TRBV10-2 and TRBJ2-7; 10 bases fit TRBD2. With 6 bases clipped from V and 3 bases from J, the junction kept 17 bases outside the gene matches. The CDR3 runs to 18 residues. Germline V gene data show CDR1 as WSHSY and CDR2 as SAAADI. The CDR3 coding sequence is TGCGCCAGCAGGGGACCATTCTCCCCTAGCGGGAGAAACTACGAGCAGTACTTC. This codes for CASRGPFSPSGRNYEQYF.

This clone came up once. The genes are TRBV28 and TRBJ2-1; 7 bases agree with TRBD1. Germline V gene lookup returns CDR1 MDHEN and CDR2 SYDVKM. The CDR3 covers 15 residues. The V segment lost 6 bases and the J segment 5 bases; nucleotides outside the gene matches: 10. The CDR3 sequence is CASRGPGQTNNEQFF. The CDR3, as DNA: TGTGCCAGCAGAGGACCGGGACAGACCAACAATGAGCAGTTCTTC.

This clone was detected only a few times. The chain joins TRBV6-5 to TRBJ2-7; 9 positions agree with TRBD1. Germline V gene sequence: CDR1 MNHEY, CDR2 SVGAGI. The CDR3 sequence is 14 residues long. The trim removed 5 bases at V and 3 bases at J, leaving 5 bases unmatched. CDR3 loop: CASSKQGAGYEQYF. In nucleotides, the CDR3 is TGTGCCAGCAGTAAACAGGGGGCTGGCTACGAGCAGTACTTC.

The chain links TRBV21-1 to TRBJ1-2; the table assigns TRBD1, which was not confirmed against the DNA. TRBV21-1 is deemed a pseudogene. The CDR3 sequence is 16 residues long. Here the CDR3 reads CASSKDMSGEGYGYTF. For the CDR3, the DNA is TGTGCCAGCAGCAAAGATATGTCAGGGGAAGGGTATGGCTACACCTTC.

V and J are TRBV28 and TRBJ2-5; D is unclear. TRBJ2-7 explains the end of the DNA better; the J call may be wrong. The CDR3 is made up of 12 amino acids. Germline CDR1 MDHEN, CDR2 SYDVKM. Here the CDR3 DNA reads TGTGCCAGCAGTTTATGGTCCTACGAGCAGTACTTC. It codes for CASSLWSYEQYF.

This clone was seen once. The CDR3 coding sequence is TGCGCCAGAGGGGGATCCAAAGAGACCCAGTACTTC. Translating gives CARGGSKETQYF. V is TRBV10-1 and J is TRBJ2-5; possibly TRBD1 for D (6 bases). CDR1 WNHNN and CDR2 SYGVQD come from the germline V gene (reference sequence). This CDR3 is 12 amino acids long. Trimming left V 9 bases short and J 3 bases short, with 11 bases between.

The gene calls are TRBV6-4 and TRBJ2-3; the match to TRBD2 covers 10 bases. The length of the CDR3 is 14 residues. Germline CDR1 reads MRHNA; CDR2 reads SNTAGT. V lost 8 bases to trimming and J lost 4 bases; unmatched junction nucleotides: 6. In DNA, the CDR3 is TGTGCCAGCGGACCTAGCGGGGGATCAGATACGCAGTATTTT. Protein: CASGPSGGSDTQYF.

This rearrangement joins TRBV7-2 to TRBJ2-7, with D possibly being TRBD1 (5 bases). CDR3 length: 15 residues. V gave up 5 bases and J gave up 0 bases, with 14 bases separating them. Germline CDR1 SGHTA, CDR2 FQGNSA. DNA of the CDR3: TGTGCCAGCAGCCCCCAGGGTTCACTCTCCTACGAGCAGTACTTC. It yields the protein CASSPQGSLSYEQYF.

This clone appeared a few times. This rearrangement joins TRBV12-2 to TRBJ2-5; TRBD2, as called in the table, went unchecked against the DNA. TRBV12-2 is annotated as a pseudogene. The CDR3 runs to 15 residues. CDR3 coding DNA: TGTGCAAGTCGCCCCTCTGCTGGGAGCCAAGAGACCCAGTACTTC. Residues: CASRPSAGSQETQYF.

This chain uses TRBV21-1 with TRBJ2-7; no DNA check was done on the table's D call, TRBD2. TRBV21-1 is flagged as a pseudogene. CDR3 length equals 18 residues. The CDR3 DNA reads TGTGCCAGCAGCAAAGACCCTAGCGGGAGAGGGGTGCCCTACGAGCAGTACTTC. Translation gives CASSKDPSGRGVPYEQYF.

The rearrangement uses TRBV7-8 and TRBJ2-3; D perhaps matches TRBD2 (5 bases). Germline V CDR1 and CDR2: SGHVS, FQNEAQ. CDR3 length equals 15 residues. Trimming took off 1 base at V and 3 bases at J, with 11 bases between the two ends. DNA for the CDR3: TGTGCCAGCAGCTTAGAGTACGGGGAGACAGATACGCAGTATTTT. This gives the protein CASSLEYGETDTQYF. Using reference TRBV7-8 and TRBJ2-3 for the parts outside the CDR3, the full variable domain is GAGVSQSPRYKVAKRGQDVALRCDPISGHVSLFWYQQALGQGPEFLTYFQNEAQLDKSGLPSDRFFAERPEGSVSTLKIQRTQQEDSAVYLCASSLEYGETDTQYFGPGTRLTVL.